This record concerns one TCR beta chain sequence. In terms of origin and age, donors were healthy Caucasian individuals from Russia aged roughly 6 to 95. With each sample, at least 5 micrograms of total RNA were extracted. A sample-barcoded 5' primer and a J-beta primer mix were used in a second PCR of about 6 to 11 cycles. Each sample yielded at least 3 million CDR3-containing paired-end reads. Each CDR3 protein is one row after TCRdb ran MiXCR on the 5' RACE reads. The sample carries some 1 million distinct CDR3 sequences, less than 50% recorded once. The data stem from a study of blood T cells in healthy people across ages. With 3 bases removed from V and 9 bases from J, the gap between germline ends came to 9 bases. The CDR3 is 12 residues long. Germline V gene data show CDR1 as LGHNA and CDR2 as YNFKEQ.

The specimen was blood. The receptor was derived from a woman aged 55-69 years in good health. The chain recombines TRBV4-2 with TRBJ2-1; D gene unclear. The CDR3 nucleotides read TGTGCCAGCAGCCAGTTCCCGGGTGAGCAGTTCTTC. It yields the protein CASSQFPGEQFF.